This T cell receptor (beta chain) originates from a study of Graves' ophthalmopathy and Graves' hyperthyroidism. Study-wide results and caveats: Ophthalmopathy progression predictions by the model showed about 75% specificity and 70.59% sensitivity.

A note on this clonotype: Antigen specificity is unknown.

Germline CDR1 is SGHAT and CDR2 is FQNNGV. J lost 2 bases, V lost 3 bases, and 8 bases had no gene match. The CDR3 is made up of 16 amino acids. In this cohort, patients with other autoimmune diseases, uncontrolled infections, pregnancy or lactation were excluded. The PBMCs had their origin in 7.5 to 10 ml of fresh peripheral blood. Beta-chain TCR CDR3 regions were amplified from RNA transcripts. RT-PCR with HTBI primers came first, then second-round multiplex PCR. TCRdb recomputed calls from the multiplex PCR reads with MiXCR, one row per CDR3 protein. Of 600,000 to 950,000 distinct CDR3 sequences detected, roughly 40% appear once; the ten largest clones hold approximately 43%.

The TCR originated in an adult man with Graves' ophthalmopathy. The genes are TRBV11-2 and TRBJ2-5, with 8 bases aligning to TRBD1. The sample comprised peripheral blood. The CDR3, as DNA: TGTGCCAGCAGCTTCCGGACAGGGAAGGGACAAGAGACCCAGTACTTC. It translates to CASSFRTGKGQETQYF.